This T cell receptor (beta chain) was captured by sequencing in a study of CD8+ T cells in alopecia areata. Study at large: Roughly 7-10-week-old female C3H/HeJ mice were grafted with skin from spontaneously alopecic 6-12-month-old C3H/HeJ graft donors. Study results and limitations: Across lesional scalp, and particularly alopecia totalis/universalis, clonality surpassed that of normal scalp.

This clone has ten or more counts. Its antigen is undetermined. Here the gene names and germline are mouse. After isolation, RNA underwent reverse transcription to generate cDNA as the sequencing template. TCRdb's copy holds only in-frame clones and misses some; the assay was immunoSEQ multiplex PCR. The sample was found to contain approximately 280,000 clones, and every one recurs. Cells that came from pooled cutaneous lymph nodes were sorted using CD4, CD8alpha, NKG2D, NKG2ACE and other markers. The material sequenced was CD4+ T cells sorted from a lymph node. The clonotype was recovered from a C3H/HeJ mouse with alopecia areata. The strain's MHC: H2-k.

The CDR3 bases that were read are TGTGCTAGCAGTAGTGGGGTAAACACCGGG. It is translated as CASSSGVNTG. The CDR3 reads in full as CASSSGVNTGQLYF. The rearrangement uses TRBV17 and TRBJ2-2; a weak D match, TRBD2 (5 bases). From the germline J gene comes the end of the CDR3, since the read stops 4 residues before it. Trimming took off 3 bases at V and 1 base at J, with 6 bases between the two ends. Germline assignment: CDR1 MNHDT and CDR2 YYDKIL. The CDR3 totals 14 residues. Drawing the rest from reference TRBV17 and TRBJ2-2, the complete variable domain is DTTVKQNPRYKLARVGKPVNLICSQTMNHDTMYWYQKKPNQAPKLLLFYYDKILNREADTFEKFQSSRPNNSFCSLYIGSAGLEYSAMYLCASSSGVNTGQLYFGEGSKLTVL.